The 2 T cell receptor beta chains in this list originate from one sample, sequenced in a study of T cell clonotyping in hematopoietic cell transplantation. This sample's time point: recipient sample about 28 days before transplant, after cytoreduction. Profiling relied on immunoSEQ multiplex PCR, and the TCRdb table lists in-frame clones only, not all of them. The sample records over 25,000 clones, 80% to 90% being singletons. The sample consisted of peripheral blood mononuclear cells, taken before stem cell transplant. The receptor source for this set is a woman aged 55-70 years with acute myeloid leukemia. Some clones in this sample may be carry-over from other donors' samples.

This chain connects TRBV19 to TRBJ1-2, with D tentatively TRBD1 (5 bases). Germline CDR1 LNHDA, CDR2 SQIVND (reference sequence). V lost 5 bases to trimming and J lost 7 bases, with 17 bases between them. The CDR3 has 14 amino acids. The CDR3 bases are TGTGCCAGTAGTGTAAGCCCGAAAAGGGGTGGCTACACCTTC. Translating it yields CASSVSPKRGGYTF.

This chain connects TRBV4-3 to TRBJ2-3, with 7 positions matching TRBD1. The CDR3 has 13 residues. V was pared by 2 bases and J by 5 bases, with 1 base of the junction left unmatched. Germline values: CDR1 LGHNA, CDR2 YSLEER. CDR3 protein: CASSQTGVDTQYF. The CDR3 DNA reads as TGCGCCAGCAGCCAAACAGGGGTAGATACGCAGTATTTT.